This record looks at one T cell receptor beta chain sequence and its context. This sample is part of a study of beta chain features in type 1 diabetes. The isolated RNA, all of it, was reverse transcribed, so expressed TCRB transcripts were what got sequenced. Libraries were prepared by immunoSEQ multiplex PCR; TCRdb keeps only in-frame clonotypes and omits some of them. The sample lists 130,000 to 150,000 clones, more than 9% seen once, with about 1.3% in the top ten. CDR1 is LNHDA and CDR2 is SQIVND in the germline V gene (reference sequence). The ends were cut back, 3 bases at V and 7 bases at J, with 7 bases in the middle. The CDR3 contains 12 residues.

The TCR comes from a man aged 18 to 30 in good health. The sample was naive CD4+ T cells from blood. This rearrangement joins TRBV19 to TRBJ2-1; D unclear. CDR3 in amino acids: CASSMRWNEQFF. CDR3 DNA: TGTGCCAGTAGTATGAGGTGGAATGAGCAGTTCTTC.